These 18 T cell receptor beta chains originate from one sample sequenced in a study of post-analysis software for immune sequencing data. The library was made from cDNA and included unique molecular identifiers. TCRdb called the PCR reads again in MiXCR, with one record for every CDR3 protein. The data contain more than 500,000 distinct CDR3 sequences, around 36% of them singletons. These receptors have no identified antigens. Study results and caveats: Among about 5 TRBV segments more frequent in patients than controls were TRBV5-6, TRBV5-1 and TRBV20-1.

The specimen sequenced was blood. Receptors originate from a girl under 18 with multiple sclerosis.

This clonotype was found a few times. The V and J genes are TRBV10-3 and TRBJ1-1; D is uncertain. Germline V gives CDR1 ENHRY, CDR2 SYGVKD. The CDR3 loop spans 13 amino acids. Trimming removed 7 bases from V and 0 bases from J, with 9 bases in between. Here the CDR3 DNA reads TGTGCCATCAACGCGGGAGTGAACACTGAAGCTTTCTTT. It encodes CAINAGVNTEAFF.

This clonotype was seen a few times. The CDR3 loop is CSVGVVGPGTEAFF. The CDR3, as DNA: TGCAGCGTAGGGGTCGTCGGCCCGGGCACTGAAGCTTTCTTT. The V gene is TRBV29-1, the J gene TRBJ1-1; the D gene is possibly TRBD1 (5 bases). Germline CDR1 SQVTM, CDR2 ANQGSEA. This CDR3 contains 14 residues. Deletions cut 6 bases from V and 4 bases from J, with 18 bases between.

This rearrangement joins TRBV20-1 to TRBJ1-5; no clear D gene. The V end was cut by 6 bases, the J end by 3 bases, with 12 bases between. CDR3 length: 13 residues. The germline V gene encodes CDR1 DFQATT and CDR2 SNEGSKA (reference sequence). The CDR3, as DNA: TGCAGTGCAACCCGGGCCGCCAATCAGCCCCAGCATTTT. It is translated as CSATRAANQPQHF.

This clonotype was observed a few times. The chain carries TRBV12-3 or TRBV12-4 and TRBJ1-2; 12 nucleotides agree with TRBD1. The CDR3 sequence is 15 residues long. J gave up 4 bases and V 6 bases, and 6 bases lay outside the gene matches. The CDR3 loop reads CASRPGQGAIYGYTF. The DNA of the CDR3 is TGTGCCAGCAGACCGGGACAGGGGGCGATCTATGGCTACACCTTC.

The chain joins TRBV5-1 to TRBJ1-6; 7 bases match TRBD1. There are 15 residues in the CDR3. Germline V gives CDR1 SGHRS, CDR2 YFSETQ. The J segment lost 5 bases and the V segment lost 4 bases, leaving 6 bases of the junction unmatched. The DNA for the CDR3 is TGCGCCAGCAGCCCGGAACAGGGGAATAATTCACCCCTCCACTTT. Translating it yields CASSPEQGNNSPLHF. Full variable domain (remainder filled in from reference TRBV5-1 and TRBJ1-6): KAGVTQTPRYLIKTRGQQVTLSCSPISGHRSVSWYQQTPGQGLQFLFEYFSETQRNKGNFPGRFSGRQFSNSRSEMNVSTLELGDSALYLCASSPEQGNNSPLHFGNGTRLTVT.

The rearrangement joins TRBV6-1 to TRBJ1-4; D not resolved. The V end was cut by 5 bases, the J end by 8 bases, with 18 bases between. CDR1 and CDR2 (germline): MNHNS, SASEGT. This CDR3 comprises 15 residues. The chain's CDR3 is CASSSFAGSGEKLFF. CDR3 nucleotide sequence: TGTGCCAGCAGTAGTTTTGCGGGGTCGGGAGAAAAACTGTTTTTT.

The DNA for the CDR3 is TGCGCCAGCAGCCGAGGTGGGATACAGGGAATGATGCCAGATACGCAGTATTTT. Its translation is CASSRGGIQGMMPDTQYF. The chain is built from TRBV5-1 and TRBJ2-3; possible D gene TRBD1, 6 bases. Trimming pared 4 bases from V and 4 bases from J, leaving 25 bases between. CDR3 length equals 18 residues. Germline V gives CDR1 SGHRS, CDR2 YFSETQ.

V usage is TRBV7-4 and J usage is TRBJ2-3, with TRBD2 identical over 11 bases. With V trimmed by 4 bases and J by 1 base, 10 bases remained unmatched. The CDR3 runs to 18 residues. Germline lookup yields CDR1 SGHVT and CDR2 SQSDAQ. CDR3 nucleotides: TGTGCCAGCAGCTCCGGCCTAGCGGGGGGCTTTTGCACAGATACGCAGTATTTT. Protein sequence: CASSSGLAGGFCTDTQYF.

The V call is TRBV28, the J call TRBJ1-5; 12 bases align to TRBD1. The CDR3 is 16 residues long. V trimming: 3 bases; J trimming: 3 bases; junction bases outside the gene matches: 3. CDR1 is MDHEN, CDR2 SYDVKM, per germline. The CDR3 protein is CASSLAGQGANQPQHF. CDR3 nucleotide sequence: TGTGCCAGCAGTTTGGCGGGACAGGGGGCCAATCAGCCCCAGCATTTT.

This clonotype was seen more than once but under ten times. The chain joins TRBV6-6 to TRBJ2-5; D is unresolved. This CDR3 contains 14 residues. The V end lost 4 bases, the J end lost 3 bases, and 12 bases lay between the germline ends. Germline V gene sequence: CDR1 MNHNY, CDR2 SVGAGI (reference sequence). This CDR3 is CASSSPAREETQYF. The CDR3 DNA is TGTGCCAGCAGTTCCCCCGCTAGAGAAGAGACCCAGTACTTC.

CDR3 protein: CASSVSDRVQGEQFF. The CDR3 DNA follows: TGTGCCAGCAGCGTATCAGACAGGGTGCAGGGTGAGCAGTTCTTC. The chain is built from TRBV9 and TRBJ2-1, with TRBD1 matching 7 bases. Germline V gives CDR1 SGDLS, CDR2 YYNGEE. The CDR3 has 15 residues. Trimming removed 1 base from V and 9 bases from J; junction bases left unmatched: 10.

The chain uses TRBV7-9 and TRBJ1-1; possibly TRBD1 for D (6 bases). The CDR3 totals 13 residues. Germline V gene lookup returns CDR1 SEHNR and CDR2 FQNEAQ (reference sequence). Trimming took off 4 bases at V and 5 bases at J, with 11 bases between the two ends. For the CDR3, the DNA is TGTGCCAGCAGCTACAGGGAGGGGACTGAAGCTTTCTTT. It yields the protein CASSYREGTEAFF.

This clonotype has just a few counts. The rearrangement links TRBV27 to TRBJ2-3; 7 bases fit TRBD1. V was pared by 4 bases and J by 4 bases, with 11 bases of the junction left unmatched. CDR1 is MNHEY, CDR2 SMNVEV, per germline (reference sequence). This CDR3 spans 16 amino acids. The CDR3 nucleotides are TGTGCCAGCAGTTCTACGACAGGGATCTGGGCAGATACGCAGTATTTT. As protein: CASSSTTGIWADTQYF.

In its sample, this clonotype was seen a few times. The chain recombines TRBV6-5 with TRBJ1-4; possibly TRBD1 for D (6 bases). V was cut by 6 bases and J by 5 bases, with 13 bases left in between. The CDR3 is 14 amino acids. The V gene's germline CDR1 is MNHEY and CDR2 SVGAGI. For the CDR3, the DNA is TGTGCCAGCAGACCAGGGGTCACAAATGAAAAACTGTTTTTT. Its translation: CASRPGVTNEKLFF.

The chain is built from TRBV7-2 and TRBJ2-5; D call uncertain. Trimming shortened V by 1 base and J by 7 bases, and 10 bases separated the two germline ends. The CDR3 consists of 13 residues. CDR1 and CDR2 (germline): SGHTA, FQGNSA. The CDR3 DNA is TGTGCCAGCAGCTTAGAGGTGTTGAGGACCCAGTACTTC. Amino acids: CASSLEVLRTQYF.

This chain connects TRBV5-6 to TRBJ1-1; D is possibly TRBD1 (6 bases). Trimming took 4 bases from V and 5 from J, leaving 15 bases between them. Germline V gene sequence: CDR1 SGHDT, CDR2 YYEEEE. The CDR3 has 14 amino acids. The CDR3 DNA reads TGTGCCAGCAGCCCATCGACAGGACCTACTGAAGCTTTCTTT. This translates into CASSPSTGPTEAFF.

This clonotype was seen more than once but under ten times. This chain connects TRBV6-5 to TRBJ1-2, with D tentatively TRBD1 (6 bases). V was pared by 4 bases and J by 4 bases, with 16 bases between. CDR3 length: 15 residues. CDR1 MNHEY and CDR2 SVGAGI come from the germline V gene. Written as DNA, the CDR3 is TGTGCCAGCAGTTTTACAGCTGGGGGCGCCTATGGCTACACCTTC. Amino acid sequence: CASSFTAGGAYGYTF.

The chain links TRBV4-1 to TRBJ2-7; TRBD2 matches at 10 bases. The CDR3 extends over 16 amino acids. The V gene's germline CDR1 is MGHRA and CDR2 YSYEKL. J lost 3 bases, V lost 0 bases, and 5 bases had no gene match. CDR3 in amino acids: CASSQEFPSGGYEQYF. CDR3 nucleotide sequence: TGCGCCAGCAGCCAAGAGTTCCCTAGCGGGGGCTACGAGCAGTACTTC.